One sample yielded the 13 T cell receptor beta chains listed below, sequenced in a study of blood T cell repertoires in COVID-19. Repertoires were generated with immunoSEQ multiplex PCR, while TCRdb's copy carries only in-frame clones and drops some. The sample holds roughly 200,000 clones; around 90% are singletons and the top ten take about 9.4%. Sequenced sample: PBMCs or T cells enriched from blood (not recorded which). The source is a man aged 18 to 30 with acute COVID-19.

J is TRBJ2-2 and V is TRBV7-8; TRBD2 aligns across 7 bases. Per germline, CDR1 SGHVS and CDR2 FQNEAQ. The CDR3 contains 17 residues. V was clipped by 2 bases and J by 2 bases; unmatched bases: 8. The CDR3 is CASSLNRAGVNTGELFF. For the CDR3, the DNA is TGTGCCAGCAGCTTAAATCGGGCGGGAGTTAACACCGGGGAGCTGTTTTTT. Full variable domain (missing parts from reference TRBV7-8 and TRBJ2-2): GAGVSQSPRYKVAKRGQDVALRCDPISGHVSLFWYQQALGQGPEFLTYFQNEAQLDKSGLPSDRFFAERPEGSVSTLKIQRTQQEDSAVYLCASSLNRAGVNTGELFFGEGSRLTVL.

The V gene is TRBV5-1, the J gene TRBJ2-2; 9 bases are shared with TRBD2. The CDR3 totals 17 residues. V gave up 6 bases and J gave up 0 bases; unmatched junction bases: 9. Per germline, CDR1 SGHRS and CDR2 YFSETQ. The CDR3 coding sequence is TGCGCCAGCAAAAGTGGACTAGCGAATACGAACACCGGGGAGCTGTTTTTT. Translating it yields CASKSGLANTNTGELFF. Together with reference TRBV5-1 and TRBJ2-2, the CDR3 gives the full variable domain: KAGVTQTPRYLIKTRGQQVTLSCSPISGHRSVSWYQQTPGQGLQFLFEYFSETQRNKGNFPGRFSGRQFSNSRSEMNVSTLELGDSALYLCASKSGLANTNTGELFFGEGSRLTVL.

This chain uses TRBV5-6 with TRBJ2-5; the D gene is possibly TRBD1 (7 bases). The CDR3 has 16 amino acids. The germline V gene has CDR1 SGHDT and CDR2 YYEEEE. Trimming cost V 0 bases and J 4 bases, with 16 bases left between them. The CDR3 region is CASSLGQGGRGETQYF. In DNA, the CDR3 is TGTGCCAGCAGCTTGGGGCAGGGGGGTCGGGGAGAGACCCAGTACTTC.

In its sample, this clone was seen once. The gene calls are TRBV3-1 (or the pseudogene TRBV3-2) and TRBJ2-1; maybe TRBD2 (5 bases). Trimming shortened V by 10 bases and J by 0 bases, and 10 bases separated the two germline ends. The germline V gene encodes CDR1 LGHDT and CDR2 YNNKEL (reference sequence). This CDR3 comprises 13 residues. The CDR3 here is CATEGSSYNEQFF. CDR3 DNA: TGTGCCACTGAGGGTAGCTCCTACAATGAGCAGTTCTTC.

V gene TRBV23-1 combines with J gene TRBJ1-5; D not certain. TRBV23-1 is reported as an ORF; its role is uncertain. V lost 6 bases, J lost 7 bases, and 4 bases lay in between. The CDR3 has 10 amino acids. The CDR3 sequence is CASSPQPQHF. The CDR3 DNA reads TGCGCCAGCAGCCCGCAGCCCCAGCATTTT.

V gene TRBV2 combines with J gene TRBJ2-5, with 7 bases aligning to TRBD1. The CDR3 totals 14 residues. Germline assignment: CDR1 SNHLY and CDR2 FYNNEI. V shed 6 bases and J 5 bases; nucleotides not matched to a gene: 9. The CDR3: CASSAHRGGETQYF. CDR3 DNA: TGTGCCAGCAGCGCGCACAGGGGCGGGGAGACCCAGTACTTC. The full variable domain, its missing parts supplied by reference TRBV2 and TRBJ2-5, is EPEVTQTPSHQVTQMGQEVILRCVPISNHLYFYWYRQILGQKVEFLVSFYNNEISEKSEIFDDQFSVERPDGSNFTLKIRSTKLEDSAMYFCASSAHRGGETQYFGPGTRLLVL.

The J gene is TRBJ1-5, the V gene TRBV7-9; 9 bases agree with TRBD1. The trim removed 4 bases at V and 3 bases at J, leaving 4 bases unmatched. The CDR3 has 15 amino acids. CDR1 and CDR2 from the germline V gene are SEHNR and FQNEAQ (reference sequence). CDR3 sequence reads: CASSWDREDNQPQHF. CDR3 DNA sequence: TGTGCCAGCAGCTGGGACAGGGAGGACAATCAGCCCCAGCATTTT.

This chain links TRBV6-5 with TRBJ2-5; D possibly corresponds to TRBD2 (6 bases). Trimming removed 2 bases at V and 7 bases at J, with 17 bases between. Germline loops: CDR1 MNHEY, CDR2 SVGAGI. This CDR3 is built from 15 residues. This chain's CDR3 is CASSYGRAVGGTQYF. CDR3 bases: TGTGCCAGCAGTTACGGACGAGCGGTGGGGGGGACCCAGTACTTC.

Points on this clone: One junction end does not reproduce the germline sequence, and a read error may be involved. CDR3 residues: CASRSGVQGTQYF. CDR3 in DNA: TGTGCCAGCAGGTCAGGGGTCCAAGGGACCCAGTACTTC. This chain links TRBV25-1 with TRBJ2-5; weak D call: TRBD1 (6 bases). Germline loops: CDR1 MGHDK, CDR2 SYGVNS. The CDR3 is 13 residues long.

This chain joins TRBV4-3 and TRBJ2-7; perhaps TRBD1 as D (5 bases). The CDR3 length is 17 residues. Germline-derived CDR1 and CDR2 are LGHNA and YSLEER. Trimming took off 1 base at V and 4 bases at J, with 20 bases between the two ends. The CDR3 protein is CASSQGADSREPYEQYF. Here the CDR3 DNA reads TGCGCCAGCAGCCAAGGTGCGGATAGCAGGGAACCTTACGAGCAGTACTTC.

The chain joins TRBV19 to TRBJ1-2; D possibly corresponds to TRBD1 (6 bases). The CDR3 is 14 residues long. V was clipped by 0 bases and J by 7 bases, with 12 bases between them. The germline CDR1 and CDR2 sequences are LNHDA and SQIVND (reference sequence). In DNA, the CDR3 is TGTGCCAGTAGTATAGAGGACAGCCCCGGTGGCTACACCTTC. Amino acids: CASSIEDSPGGYTF.

The genes are TRBV28 and TRBJ2-5, with TRBD1 matching 8 bases. CDR3 length: 15 amino acids. V trimming: 8 bases; J trimming: 2 bases; junction bases outside the gene matches: 10. Per germline, CDR1 MDHEN and CDR2 SYDVKM. Written as DNA, the CDR3 is TGTGCCAGCGGGCCGGACAGGGCTATGCAAGAGACCCAGTACTTC. Translating it yields CASGPDRAMQETQYF.

The chain is built from TRBV5-1 and TRBJ1-2; possibly TRBD1 for D (6 bases). Germline lookup yields CDR1 SGHRS and CDR2 YFSETQ. V dropped 0 bases and J dropped 0 bases, with 9 bases sitting between them. The CDR3 runs 15 residues. CDR3 sequence reads: CASSLEGGTNYGYTF. In DNA form, the CDR3 reads TGCGCCAGCAGCTTGGAAGGGGGAACTAACTATGGCTACACCTTC.